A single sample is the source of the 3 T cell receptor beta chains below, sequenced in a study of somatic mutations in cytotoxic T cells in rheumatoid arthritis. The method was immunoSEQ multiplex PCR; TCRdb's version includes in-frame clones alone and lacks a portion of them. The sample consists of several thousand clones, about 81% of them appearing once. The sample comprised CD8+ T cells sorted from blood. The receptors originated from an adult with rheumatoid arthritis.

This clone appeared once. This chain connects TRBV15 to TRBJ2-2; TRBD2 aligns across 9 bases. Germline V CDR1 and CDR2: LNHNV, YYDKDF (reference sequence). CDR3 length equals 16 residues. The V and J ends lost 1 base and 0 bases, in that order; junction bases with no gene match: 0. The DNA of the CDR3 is TGTGCCACCAGCAGAGGACTAGCGGCGAACACCGGGGAGCTGTTTTTT. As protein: CATSRGLAANTGELFF.

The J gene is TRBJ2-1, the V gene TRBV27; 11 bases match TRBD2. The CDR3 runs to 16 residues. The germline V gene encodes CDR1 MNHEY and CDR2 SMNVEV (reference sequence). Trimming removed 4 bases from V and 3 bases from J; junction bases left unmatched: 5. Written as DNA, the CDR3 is TGTGCCAGCAGTTATAGCGGGGGGGCTTACTACAATGAGCAGTTCTTC. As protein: CASSYSGGAYYNEQFF.

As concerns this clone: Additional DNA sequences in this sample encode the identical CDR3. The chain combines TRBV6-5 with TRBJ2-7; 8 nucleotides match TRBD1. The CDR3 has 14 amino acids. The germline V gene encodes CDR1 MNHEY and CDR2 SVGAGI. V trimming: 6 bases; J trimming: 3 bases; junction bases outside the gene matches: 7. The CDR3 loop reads CASSPGTGRYEQYF. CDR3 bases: TGTGCCAGCAGCCCCGGGACAGGACGCTACGAGCAGTACTTC.